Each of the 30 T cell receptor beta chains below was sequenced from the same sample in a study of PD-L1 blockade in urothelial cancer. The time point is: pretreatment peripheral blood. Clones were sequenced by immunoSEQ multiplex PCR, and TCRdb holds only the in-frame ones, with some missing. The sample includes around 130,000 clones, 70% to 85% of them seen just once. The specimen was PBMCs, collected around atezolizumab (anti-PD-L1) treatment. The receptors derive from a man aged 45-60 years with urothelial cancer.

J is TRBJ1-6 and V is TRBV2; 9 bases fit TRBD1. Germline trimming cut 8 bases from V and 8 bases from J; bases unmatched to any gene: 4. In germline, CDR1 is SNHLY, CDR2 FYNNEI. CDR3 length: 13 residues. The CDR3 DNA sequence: TGTGCCAGCGGGGACAGGGCTGATTCACCCCTCCACTTT. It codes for CASGDRADSPLHF.

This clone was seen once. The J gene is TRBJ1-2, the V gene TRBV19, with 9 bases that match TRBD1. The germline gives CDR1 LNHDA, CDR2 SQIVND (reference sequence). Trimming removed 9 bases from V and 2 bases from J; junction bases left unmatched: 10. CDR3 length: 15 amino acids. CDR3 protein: CASTPTGTGNYGYTF. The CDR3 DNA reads TGTGCCAGCACGCCAACCGGGACAGGGAACTATGGCTACACCTTC.

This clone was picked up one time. The CDR3 DNA reads TGTGCCAGCCGGGGACTAGCGGGAGTAGCGAATGAGCAGTTCTTC. This gives the protein CASRGLAGVANEQFF. This chain connects TRBV6-5 to TRBJ2-1, with TRBD2 matching over 14 bases. V lost 8 bases and J lost 7; bases outside the gene matches: 7. Looked up from germline, CDR1 is MNHEY and CDR2 is SVGAGI. This CDR3 is 15 amino acids long.

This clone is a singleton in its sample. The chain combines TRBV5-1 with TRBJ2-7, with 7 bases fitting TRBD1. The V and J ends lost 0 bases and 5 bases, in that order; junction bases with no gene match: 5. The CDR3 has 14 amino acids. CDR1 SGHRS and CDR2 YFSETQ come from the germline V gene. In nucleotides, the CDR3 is TGCGCCAGCAGCTTGGCCGGGACAGTCGACGAGCAGTACTTC. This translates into CASSLAGTVDEQYF.

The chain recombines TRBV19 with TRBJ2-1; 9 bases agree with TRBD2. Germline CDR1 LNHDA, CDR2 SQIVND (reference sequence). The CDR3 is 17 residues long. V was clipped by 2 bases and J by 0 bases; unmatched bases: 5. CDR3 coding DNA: TGTGCCAGTAGTATAACGGGACTAGCAACCTCCTACAATGAGCAGTTCTTC. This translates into CASSITGLATSYNEQFF. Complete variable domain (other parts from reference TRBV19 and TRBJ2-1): DGGITQSPKYLFRKEGQNVTLSCEQNLNHDAMYWYRQDPGQGLRLIYYSQIVNDFQKGDIAEGYSVSREKKESFPLTVTSAQKNPTAFYLCASSITGLATSYNEQFFGPGTRLTVL.

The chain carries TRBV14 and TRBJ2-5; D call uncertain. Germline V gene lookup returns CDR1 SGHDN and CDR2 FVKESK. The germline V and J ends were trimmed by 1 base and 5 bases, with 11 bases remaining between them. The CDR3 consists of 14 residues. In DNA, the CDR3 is TGTGCCAGCAGCCAAGGACTCCCCGGGGAGACCCAGTACTTC. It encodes CASSQGLPGETQYF.

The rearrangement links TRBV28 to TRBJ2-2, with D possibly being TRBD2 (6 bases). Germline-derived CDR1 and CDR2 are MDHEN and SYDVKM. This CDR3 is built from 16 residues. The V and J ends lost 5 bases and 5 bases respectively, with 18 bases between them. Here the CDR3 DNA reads TGTGCCAGCAGTCCCGGGGGAGTAGGTAGAACCGGGGAGCTGTTTTTT. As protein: CASSPGGVGRTGELFF. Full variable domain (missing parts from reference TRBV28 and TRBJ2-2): DVKVTQSSRYLVKRTGEKVFLECVQDMDHENMFWYRQDPGLGLRLIYFSYDVKMKEKGDIPEGYSVSREKKERFSLILESASTNQTSMYLCASSPGGVGRTGELFFGEGSRLTVL.

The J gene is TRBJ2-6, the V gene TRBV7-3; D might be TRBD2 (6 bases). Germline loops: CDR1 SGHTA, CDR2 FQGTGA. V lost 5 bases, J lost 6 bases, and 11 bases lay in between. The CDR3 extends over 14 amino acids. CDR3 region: CASSLGTVANVLTF. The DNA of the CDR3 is TGTGCCAGCAGCCTCGGGACTGTGGCCAACGTCCTGACTTTC.

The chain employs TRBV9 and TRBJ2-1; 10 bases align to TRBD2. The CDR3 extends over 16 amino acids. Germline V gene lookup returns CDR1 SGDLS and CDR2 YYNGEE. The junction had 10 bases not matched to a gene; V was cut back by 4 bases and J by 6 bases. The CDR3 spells CASSLSGRAESNEQFF. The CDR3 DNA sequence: TGTGCCAGCAGCCTCAGCGGGAGGGCCGAGTCCAATGAGCAGTTCTTC.

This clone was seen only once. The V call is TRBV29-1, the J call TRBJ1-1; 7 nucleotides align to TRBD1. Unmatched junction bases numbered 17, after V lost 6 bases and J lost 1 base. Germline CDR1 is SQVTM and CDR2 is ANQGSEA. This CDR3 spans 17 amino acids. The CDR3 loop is CSVATRGRGGQNTEAFF. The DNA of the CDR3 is TGCAGCGTCGCGACGAGGGGGCGCGGGGGGCAGAACACTGAAGCTTTCTTT.

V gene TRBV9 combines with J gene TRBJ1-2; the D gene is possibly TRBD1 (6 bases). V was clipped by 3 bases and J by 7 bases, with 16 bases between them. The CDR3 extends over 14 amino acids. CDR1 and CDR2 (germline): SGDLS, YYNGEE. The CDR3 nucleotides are TGTGCCAGCAGCGCCGACAGGCGGCAACTTGGCTACACCTTC. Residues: CASSADRRQLGYTF.

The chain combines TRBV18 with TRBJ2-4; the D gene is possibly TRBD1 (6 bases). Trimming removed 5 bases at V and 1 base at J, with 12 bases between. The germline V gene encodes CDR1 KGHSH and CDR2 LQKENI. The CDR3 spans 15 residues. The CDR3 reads CASSDDRIAKNIQYF. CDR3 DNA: TGTGCCAGCTCAGATGACAGGATCGCCAAAAACATTCAGTACTTC.

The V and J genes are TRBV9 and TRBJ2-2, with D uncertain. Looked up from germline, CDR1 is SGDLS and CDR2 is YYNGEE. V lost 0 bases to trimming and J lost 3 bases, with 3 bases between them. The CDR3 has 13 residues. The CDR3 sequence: CASSVVDTGELFF. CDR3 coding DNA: TGTGCCAGCAGCGTAGTAGACACCGGGGAGCTGTTTTTT.

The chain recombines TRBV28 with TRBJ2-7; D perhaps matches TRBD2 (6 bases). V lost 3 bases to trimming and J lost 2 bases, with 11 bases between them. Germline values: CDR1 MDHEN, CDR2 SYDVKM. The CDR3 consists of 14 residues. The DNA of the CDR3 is TGTGCCAGCAGTTTTGGAGGGAGTACCTACGAGCAGTACTTC. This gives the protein CASSFGGSTYEQYF.

The CDR3 loop is CASSPRPGLAGNEQYF. CDR3 bases: TGCGCCAGCAGCCCGAGGCCGGGACTAGCGGGAAACGAGCAGTACTTC. The chain joins TRBV5-1 to TRBJ2-7; 13 bases map to TRBD2. Per the germline V gene, CDR1 is SGHRS and CDR2 is YFSETQ. This CDR3 comprises 16 residues. Trimming cost V 4 bases and J 5 bases; bases outside gene matches: 9. Filled out from reference TRBV5-1 and TRBJ2-7, the complete variable domain reads KAGVTQTPRYLIKTRGQQVTLSCSPISGHRSVSWYQQTPGQGLQFLFEYFSETQRNKGNFPGRFSGRQFSNSRSEMNVSTLELGDSALYLCASSPRPGLAGNEQYFGPGTRLTVT.

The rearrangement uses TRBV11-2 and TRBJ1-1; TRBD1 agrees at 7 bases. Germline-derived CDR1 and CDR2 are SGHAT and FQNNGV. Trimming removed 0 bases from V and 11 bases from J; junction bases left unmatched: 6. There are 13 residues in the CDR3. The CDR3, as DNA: TGTGCCAGCAGCTTAGACTCGACAGGGCTCGCTTTCTTT. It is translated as CASSLDSTGLAFF.

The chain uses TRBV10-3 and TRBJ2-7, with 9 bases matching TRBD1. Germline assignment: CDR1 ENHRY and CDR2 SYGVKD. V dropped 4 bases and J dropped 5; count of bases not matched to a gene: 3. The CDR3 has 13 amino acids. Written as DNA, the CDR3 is TGTGCCATCAGTGGGAGGACAGGGGACGAGCAGTACTTC. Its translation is CAISGRTGDEQYF.

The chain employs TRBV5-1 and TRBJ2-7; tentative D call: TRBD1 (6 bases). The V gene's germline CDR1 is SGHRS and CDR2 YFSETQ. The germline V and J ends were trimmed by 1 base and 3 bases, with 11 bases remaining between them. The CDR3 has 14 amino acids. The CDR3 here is CASSLRQANYEQYF. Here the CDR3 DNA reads TGCGCCAGCAGCTTGAGACAGGCCAACTACGAGCAGTACTTC.

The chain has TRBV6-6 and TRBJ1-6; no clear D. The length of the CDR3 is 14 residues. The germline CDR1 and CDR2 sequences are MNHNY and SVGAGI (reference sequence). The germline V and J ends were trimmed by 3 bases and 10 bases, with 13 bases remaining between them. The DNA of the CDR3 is TGTGCCAGCAGTTATGGGCAGTTCGGATCACCCCTCCACTTT. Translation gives CASSYGQFGSPLHF.

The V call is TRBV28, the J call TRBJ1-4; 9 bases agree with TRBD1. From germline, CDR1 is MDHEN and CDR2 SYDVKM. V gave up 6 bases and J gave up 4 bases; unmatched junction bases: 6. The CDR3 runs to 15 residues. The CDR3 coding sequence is TGTGCCAGCAGCCCTACAGGGGGCGTTAATGAAAAACTGTTTTTT. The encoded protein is CASSPTGGVNEKLFF.

The DNA of the CDR3 is TGTGCCAGCAGCTTAGGCTCCACACAACCTTACTACGAGCAGTACTTC. Its translation: CASSLGSTQPYYEQYF. The rearrangement links TRBV11-2 to TRBJ2-7; D remains ambiguous. The germline V gene encodes CDR1 SGHAT and CDR2 FQNNGV. This CDR3 is 16 amino acids long. Trimming shortened V by 1 base and J by 3 bases, and 16 bases separated the two germline ends.

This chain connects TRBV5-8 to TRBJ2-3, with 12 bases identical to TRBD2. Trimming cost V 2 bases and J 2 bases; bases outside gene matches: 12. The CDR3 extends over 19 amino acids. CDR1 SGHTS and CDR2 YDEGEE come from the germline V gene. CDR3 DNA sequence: TGTGCCAGCAGCTTCCGGGCTAGCGGGAGGGCCCTCACCACAGATACGCAGTATTTT. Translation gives CASSFRASGRALTTDTQYF.

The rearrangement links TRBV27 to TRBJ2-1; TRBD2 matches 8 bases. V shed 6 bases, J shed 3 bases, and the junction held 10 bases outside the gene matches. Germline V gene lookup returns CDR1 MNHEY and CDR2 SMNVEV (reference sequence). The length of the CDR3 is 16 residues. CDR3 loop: CASRAGVGEIYNEQFF. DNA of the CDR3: TGTGCCAGCAGAGCGGGGGTGGGAGAAATCTACAATGAGCAGTTCTTC.

CDR3 sequence: CAWRRLAGYINEQFF. In nucleotides, the CDR3 is TGTGCCTGGAGACGACTAGCGGGGTACATCAATGAGCAGTTCTTC. V usage is TRBV30 and J usage is TRBJ2-1, with 11 bases lining up with TRBD2. J gave up 6 bases and V 3 bases, and 7 bases lay outside the gene matches. The CDR3 sequence is 15 residues long. The germline gives CDR1 GTSNPN, CDR2 SVGIG (reference sequence).

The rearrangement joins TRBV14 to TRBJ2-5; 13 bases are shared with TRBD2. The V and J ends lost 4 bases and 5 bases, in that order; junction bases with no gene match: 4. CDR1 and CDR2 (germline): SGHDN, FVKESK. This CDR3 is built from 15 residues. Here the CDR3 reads CASSLRLAGGETQYF. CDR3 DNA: TGTGCCAGCAGCCTCCGACTAGCGGGAGGTGAGACCCAGTACTTC.

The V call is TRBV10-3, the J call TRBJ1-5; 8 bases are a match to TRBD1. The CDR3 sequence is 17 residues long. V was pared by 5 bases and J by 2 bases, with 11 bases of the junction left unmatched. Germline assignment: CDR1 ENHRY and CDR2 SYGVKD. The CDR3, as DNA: TGTGCCATCAGTACTGGACAGGGTGCGGGAGGCAATCAGCCCCAGCATTTT. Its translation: CAISTGQGAGGNQPQHF.

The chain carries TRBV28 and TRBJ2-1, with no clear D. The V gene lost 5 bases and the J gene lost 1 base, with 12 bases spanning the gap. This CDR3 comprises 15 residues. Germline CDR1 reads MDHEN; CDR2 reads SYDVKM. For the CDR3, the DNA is TGTGCCAGCAGTCCCCCGGTAGTATCCTACAATGAGCAGTTCTTC. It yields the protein CASSPPVVSYNEQFF.

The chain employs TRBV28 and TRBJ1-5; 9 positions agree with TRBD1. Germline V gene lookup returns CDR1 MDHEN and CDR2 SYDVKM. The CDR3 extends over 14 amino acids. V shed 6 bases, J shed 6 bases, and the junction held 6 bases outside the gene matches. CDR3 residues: CASRMDRGRQPQHF. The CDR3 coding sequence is TGTGCCAGCAGAATGGACAGGGGTCGTCAGCCCCAGCATTTT.

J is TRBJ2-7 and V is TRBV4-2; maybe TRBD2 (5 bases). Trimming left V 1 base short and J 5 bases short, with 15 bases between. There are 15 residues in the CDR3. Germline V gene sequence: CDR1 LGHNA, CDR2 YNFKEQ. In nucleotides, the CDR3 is TGTGCCAGCAGCCAAGGTTTGACGGAACTAGACGAGCAGTACTTC. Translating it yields CASSQGLTELDEQYF.

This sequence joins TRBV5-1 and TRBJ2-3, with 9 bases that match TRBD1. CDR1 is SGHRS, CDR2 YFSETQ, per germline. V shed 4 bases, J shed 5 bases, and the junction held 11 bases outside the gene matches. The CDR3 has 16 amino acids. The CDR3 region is CASSPEDRGGVDTQYF. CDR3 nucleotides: TGCGCCAGCAGCCCTGAGGACAGGGGAGGGGTAGATACGCAGTATTTT.